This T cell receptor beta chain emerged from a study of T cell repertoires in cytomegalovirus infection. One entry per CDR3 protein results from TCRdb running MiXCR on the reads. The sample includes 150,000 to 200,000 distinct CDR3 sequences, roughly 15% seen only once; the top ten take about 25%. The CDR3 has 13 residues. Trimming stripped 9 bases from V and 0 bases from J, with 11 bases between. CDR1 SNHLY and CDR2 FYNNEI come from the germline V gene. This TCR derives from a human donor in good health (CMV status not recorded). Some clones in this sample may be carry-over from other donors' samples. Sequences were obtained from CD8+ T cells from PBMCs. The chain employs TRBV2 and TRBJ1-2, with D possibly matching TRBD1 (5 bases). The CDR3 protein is CASAGRANYGYTF. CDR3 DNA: TGTGCCAGTGCAGGGAGGGCTAACTATGGCTACACCTTC.